These 21 T cell receptor beta chains came from one sample sequenced in a study of cytotoxic CD8 clonotypes in ibrutinib-treated CLL. Data came from immunoSEQ multiplex PCR; TCRdb stores just in-frame clones and leaves some out. The sample contains more than 85,000 clones, about 74% of which appear only once. Source: PBMCs, taken after 24 months of ibrutinib treatment. The receptors here all came from a human donor with chronic lymphocytic leukemia.

The table lists this clone with a few counts. The chain uses TRBV11-2 and TRBJ1-1, with a tentative D call TRBD1 (5 bases). This CDR3 has 14 amino acids. Germline CDR1 is SGHAT and CDR2 is FQNNGV. V shed 1 base and J shed 6 bases, with 12 bases lying between them. This chain's CDR3 is CASSLGVGGAEAFF. CDR3 DNA sequence: TGTGCCAGCAGCTTAGGGGTGGGAGGGGCTGAAGCTTTCTTT.

This clone was seen more than once but under ten times. This sequence joins TRBV30 and TRBJ1-1, with no clear D. The V and J ends lost 0 bases and 0 bases respectively, with 8 bases between them. Germline CDR1 reads GTSNPN; CDR2 reads SVGIG (reference sequence). The length of the CDR3 is 14 residues. The CDR3 nucleotides read TGTGCCTGGAGTGTACCGATGCTGAACACTGAAGCTTTCTTT. As protein: CAWSVPMLNTEAFF.

This clone was counted between two and nine times. The chain couples TRBV9 to TRBJ1-2; D gene ambiguous. The V end lost 4 bases, the J end lost 3 bases, and 10 bases lay between the germline ends. The germline V gene has CDR1 SGDLS and CDR2 YYNGEE. The CDR3 totals 13 residues. Here the CDR3 DNA reads TGTGCCAGCAGCCCCCGCCTTTACTATGGCTACACCTTC. Its translation is CASSPRLYYGYTF. The full variable domain, rest sourced from reference TRBV9 and TRBJ1-2, is DSGVTQTPKHLITATGQRVTLRCSPRSGDLSVYWYQQSLDQGLQFLIQYYNGEERAKGNILERFSAQQFPDLHSELNLSSLELGDSALYFCASSPRLYYGYTFGSGTRLTVV.

The chain links TRBV10-3 to TRBJ2-7; 10 nucleotides match TRBD2. Germline V gene lookup returns CDR1 ENHRY and CDR2 SYGVKD. CDR3 size: 14 residues. After removal of 3 bases from V and 7 bases from J, the junction contained 6 bases not matched to a gene. The CDR3 coding sequence is TGTGCCATCAGTGACCTAGCGGGAGCGGGTGAGCAGTACTTC. Protein product: CAISDLAGAGEQYF.

V and J are TRBV9 and TRBJ2-7, with 7 bases aligning to TRBD1. Trimming cost V 0 bases and J 6 bases; bases outside gene matches: 6. Looked up from germline, CDR1 is SGDLS and CDR2 is YYNGEE. The CDR3 runs to 14 residues. Here the CDR3 DNA reads TGTGCCAGCAGCGTAGGCGACAGGGTCGCCGAGCAGTACTTC. This codes for CASSVGDRVAEQYF.

The chain recombines TRBV9 with TRBJ2-5, with D perhaps TRBD1 or TRBD2 (5 bases each). Looked up from germline, CDR1 is SGDLS and CDR2 is YYNGEE. This CDR3 has 14 amino acids. V shed 7 bases and J shed 1 base, with 14 bases lying between them. CDR3 nucleotide sequence: TGTGCCAGCGCTGAGGGGCGGGCCCAAGAGACCCAGTACTTC. Translation: CASAEGRAQETQYF.

The chain couples TRBV28 to TRBJ1-2, with D maybe TRBD1 (5 bases). V lost 3 bases, J lost 6 bases, and 8 bases lay in between. In germline, CDR1 is MDHEN, CDR2 SYDVKM. This CDR3 has 12 residues. The CDR3 here is CASSFLTDGYTF. The CDR3 coding sequence is TGTGCCAGCAGTTTTTTGACAGATGGCTACACCTTC.

This clone has a single count. The chain couples TRBV4-3 to TRBJ1-5; a possible D gene is TRBD1 (5 bases). The germline gives CDR1 LGHNA, CDR2 YSLEER. This CDR3 comprises 15 residues. Trimming removed 3 bases from V and 7 bases from J, with 16 bases in between. As DNA, the CDR3 is TGCGCCAGCAGCCACACGGTGGGGGGAGGGCAGCCCCAGCATTTT. Amino acids: CASSHTVGGGQPQHF.

This rearrangement joins TRBV9 to TRBJ2-5; TRBD1 aligns across 7 bases. CDR3 length: 17 amino acids. V lost 4 bases to trimming and J lost 7 bases; unmatched junction nucleotides: 19. CDR1 is SGDLS, CDR2 YYNGEE, per germline. CDR3 DNA: TGTGCCAGCAGCCCTCCCCCGACAGGGTGGGCGATTTGGACCCAGTACTTC. Protein product: CASSPPPTGWAIWTQYF.

The chain carries TRBV7-9 and TRBJ1-3, with no clear D. V lost 4 bases, J lost 0 bases, and 13 bases lay in between. This CDR3 region has 16 residues. Germline V gene lookup returns CDR1 SEHNR and CDR2 FQNEAQ (reference sequence). The CDR3 loop is CASSSRAPGSGNTIYF. The CDR3 DNA is TGTGCCAGCAGCTCCCGGGCTCCCGGCTCTGGAAACACCATATATTTT. The variable domain in full, completed from reference TRBV7-9 and TRBJ1-3, reads DTGVSQNPRHKITKRGQNVTFRCDPISEHNRLYWYRQTLGQGPEFLTYFQNEAQLEKSRLLSDRFSAERPKGSFSTLEIQRTEQGDSAMYLCASSSRAPGSGNTIYFGEGSWLTVV.

The V call is TRBV29-1, the J call TRBJ1-2, with 8 nucleotides matching TRBD1. J was trimmed by 1 base and V by 3 bases; bases with no gene match: 7. The germline V gene has CDR1 SQVTM and CDR2 ANQGSEA. The CDR3 covers 15 residues. The CDR3: CSVDGAGQGNYGYTF. Here the CDR3 DNA reads TGCAGCGTTGATGGAGCTGGACAGGGTAACTATGGCTACACCTTC.

The chain combines TRBV6-6 with TRBJ1-4, with D uncertain. CDR1 and CDR2 (germline): MNHNY, SVGAGI (reference sequence). V dropped 4 bases and J dropped 5 bases, with 14 bases sitting between them. CDR3 length equals 15 residues. The CDR3 is CASSSFSGRNEKLFF. The CDR3 DNA reads TGTGCCAGCAGTTCGTTTTCTGGGAGGAATGAAAAACTGTTTTTT.

The chain has TRBV11-2 and TRBJ2-7, with a weak D call TRBD1 (8 bases). In germline, CDR1 is SGHAT, CDR2 FQNNGV. V was shortened by 0 bases and J by 6 bases, with 15 bases between the two germline ends. The length of the CDR3 is 15 residues. CDR3 DNA: TGTGCCAGCAGCTTAGATCTACAGGGGGGGAGCGAGCAGTACTTC. Translating gives CASSLDLQGGSEQYF.

The chain links TRBV9 to TRBJ1-1; unclear D gene. Germline CDR1 SGDLS, CDR2 YYNGEE. The CDR3 runs to 15 residues. V gave up 0 bases and J gave up 3 bases, with 12 bases separating them. The CDR3 sequence: CASSVGERRDTEAFF. DNA of the CDR3: TGTGCCAGCAGCGTAGGAGAACGGCGGGACACTGAAGCTTTCTTT.

The table lists this clone with a count of one. CDR3 nucleotide sequence: TGTGCCACCAGCAGAGATTTTCACGAGCAGTACTTC. Its protein is CATSRDFHEQYF. This chain links TRBV15 with TRBJ2-7, with D uncertain. CDR1 and CDR2 (germline): LNHNV, YYDKDF (reference sequence). The V end was cut by 0 bases, the J end by 5 bases, with 5 bases between. CDR3 size: 12 residues.

This chain links TRBV28 with TRBJ2-3, with D possibly matching TRBD1 (5 bases). The V gene's germline CDR1 is MDHEN and CDR2 SYDVKM. The CDR3 has 12 amino acids. Trimming left V 3 bases short and J 6 bases short, with 7 bases between. CDR3 nucleotides: TGTGCCAGCAGTTTCGCAGGGGATACGCAGTATTTT. Protein: CASSFAGDTQYF.

V is TRBV6-1 and J is TRBJ1-2; 9 nucleotides match TRBD1. Germline V gene data show CDR1 as MNHNS and CDR2 as SASEGT. V was clipped by 4 bases and J by 5 bases; unmatched bases: 5. The CDR3 sequence is 14 residues long. The CDR3 DNA is TGTGCCAGCAGTGCAGGGGGACAGGGATATGGCTACACCTTC. Translation: CASSAGGQGYGYTF.

In DNA, the CDR3 is TGTGCCACCAGGACCAGGGTGAACACTGAAGCTTTCTTT. Residues: CATRTRVNTEAFF. The chain links TRBV15 to TRBJ1-1; D possibly corresponds to TRBD1 (5 bases). Germline CDR1 is LNHNV and CDR2 is YYDKDF (reference sequence). Trimming pared 6 bases from V and 0 bases from J, leaving 8 bases between. This CDR3 comprises 13 residues. Variable domain in full (rest from reference TRBV15 and TRBJ1-1): DAMVIQNPRYQVTQFGKPVTLSCSQTLNHNVMYWYQQKSSQAPKLLFHYYDKDFNNEADTPDNFQSRRPNTSFCFLDIRSPGLGDTAMYLCATRTRVNTEAFFGQGTRLTVV.

The chain carries TRBV5-1 and TRBJ2-1; the match to TRBD2 covers 7 bases. The germline V gene encodes CDR1 SGHRS and CDR2 YFSETQ. V lost 0 bases and J lost 0; bases outside the gene matches: 6. The CDR3 extends over 17 amino acids. CDR3 sequence reads: CASSLGGGSSSYNEQFF. CDR3 DNA sequence: TGCGCCAGCAGCTTGGGGGGAGGGAGCAGCTCCTACAATGAGCAGTTCTTC.

This clone was seen only once. This sequence joins TRBV29-1 and TRBJ2-7; D is unresolved. This CDR3 is 11 amino acids long. Trimming removed 5 bases at V and 0 bases at J, with 5 bases between. Germline CDR1 SQVTM, CDR2 ANQGSEA. The CDR3 region is CSVRHSYEQYF. CDR3 bases: TGCAGCGTTCGGCACTCCTACGAGCAGTACTTC.

This clone qualifies as medium-sized. The chain recombines TRBV6-1 with TRBJ1-5; D not certain. V was trimmed by 6 bases and J by 3 bases, leaving 12 bases between them. Germline V gene lookup returns CDR1 MNHNS and CDR2 SASEGT. This CDR3 region has 14 residues. Here the CDR3 DNA reads TGTGCCAGCAGCTCTTTATTGGACAATCAGCCCCAGCATTTT. Amino acid sequence: CASSSLLDNQPQHF.